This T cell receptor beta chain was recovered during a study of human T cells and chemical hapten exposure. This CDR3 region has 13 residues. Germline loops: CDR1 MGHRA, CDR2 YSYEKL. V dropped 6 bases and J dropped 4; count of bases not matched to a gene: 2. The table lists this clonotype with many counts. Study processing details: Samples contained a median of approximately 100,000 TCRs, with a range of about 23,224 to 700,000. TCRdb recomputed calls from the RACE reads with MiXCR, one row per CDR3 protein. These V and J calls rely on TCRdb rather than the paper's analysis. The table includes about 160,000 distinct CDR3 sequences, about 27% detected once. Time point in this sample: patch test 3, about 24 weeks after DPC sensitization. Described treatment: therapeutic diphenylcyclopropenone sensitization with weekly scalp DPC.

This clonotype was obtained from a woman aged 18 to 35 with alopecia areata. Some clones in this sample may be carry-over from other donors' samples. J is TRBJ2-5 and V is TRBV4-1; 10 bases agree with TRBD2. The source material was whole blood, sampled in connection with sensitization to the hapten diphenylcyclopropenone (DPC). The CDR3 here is CASSLAGAETQYF. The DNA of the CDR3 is TGCGCCAGCAGTCTAGCGGGGGCAGAGACCCAGTACTTC.